Only a few counts were recorded for the clone carrying this TCR beta chain. This sample includes further DNA sequences coding for the same CDR3. Participants reported their clinical history, and cohort assignment relied on those reports. The germline V gene encodes CDR1 MDHEN and CDR2 SYDVKM. The CDR3 extends over 13 amino acids. With V trimmed by 4 bases and J by 4 bases, 2 bases remained unmatched. As processed by the authors: Estimates of nucleated cell counts were drawn from the amplification of reference gene primers. Assay: immunoSEQ multiplex PCR; the TCRdb copy retains only in-frame clones and omits some. That table is the source of V, J and clone size, and D and trimming were worked out from the DNA. The repertoire holds around 340,000 clones, with about nine tenths as singletons. These data come from a study of blood T cell repertoires in COVID-19. Study details: The United States, Italy and Spain provided the acute and convalescent COVID-19 samples. PBMCs, B-cell-depleted T cells, or T cells provided the cDNA or gDNA that made up the material.

Source material: PBMCs or T cells enriched from blood (not recorded which). This receptor was taken from a woman in her 30s who had been exposed to COVID-19. The chain recombines TRBV28 with TRBJ2-7, with TRBD1 matching over 9 bases. This chain's CDR3 is CASSSGQGYEQYF. CDR3 DNA: TGTGCCAGCAGTTCGGGACAGGGTTACGAGCAGTACTTC. Variable domain in full (rest from reference TRBV28 and TRBJ2-7): DVKVTQSSRYLVKRTGEKVFLECVQDMDHENMFWYRQDPGLGLRLIYFSYDVKMKEKGDIPEGYSVSREKKERFSLILESASTNQTSMYLCASSSGQGYEQYFGPGTRLTVT.